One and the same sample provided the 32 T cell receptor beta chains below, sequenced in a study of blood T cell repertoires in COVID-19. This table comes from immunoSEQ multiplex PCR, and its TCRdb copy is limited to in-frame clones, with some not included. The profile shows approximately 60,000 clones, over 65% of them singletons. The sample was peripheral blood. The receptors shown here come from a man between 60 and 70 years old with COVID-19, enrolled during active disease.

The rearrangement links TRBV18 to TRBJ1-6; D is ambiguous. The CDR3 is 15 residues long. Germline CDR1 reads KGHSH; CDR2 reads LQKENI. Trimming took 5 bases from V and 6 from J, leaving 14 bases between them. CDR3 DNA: TGTGCCAGCTCAACCGGGTCGAGCGGTAATTCACCCCTCCACTTT. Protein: CASSTGSSGNSPLHF.

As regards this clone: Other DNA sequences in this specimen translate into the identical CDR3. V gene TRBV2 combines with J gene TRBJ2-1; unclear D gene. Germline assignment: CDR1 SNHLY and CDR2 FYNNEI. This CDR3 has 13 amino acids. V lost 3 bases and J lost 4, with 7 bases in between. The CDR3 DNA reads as TGTGCCAGCAGTGAGGCTCCGTACAATGAGCAGTTCTTC. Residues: CASSEAPYNEQFF.

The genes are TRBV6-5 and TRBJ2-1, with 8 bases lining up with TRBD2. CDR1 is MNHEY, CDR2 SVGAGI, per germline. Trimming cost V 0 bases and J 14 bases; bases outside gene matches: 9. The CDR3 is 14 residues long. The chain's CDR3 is CASSYSTGTSIKFF. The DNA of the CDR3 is TGTGCCAGCAGTTACTCGACGGGGACTAGTATCAAGTTCTTC.

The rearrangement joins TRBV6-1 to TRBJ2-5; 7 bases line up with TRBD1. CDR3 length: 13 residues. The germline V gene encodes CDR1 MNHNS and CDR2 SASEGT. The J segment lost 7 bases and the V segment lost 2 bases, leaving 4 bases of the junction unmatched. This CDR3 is CASSETGVGTQYF. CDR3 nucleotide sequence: TGTGCCAGCAGTGAAACAGGGGTAGGGACCCAGTACTTC.

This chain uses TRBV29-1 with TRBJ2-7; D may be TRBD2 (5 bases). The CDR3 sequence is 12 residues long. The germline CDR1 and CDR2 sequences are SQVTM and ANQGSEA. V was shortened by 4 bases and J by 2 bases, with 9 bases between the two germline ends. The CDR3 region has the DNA TGCAGCGTTGGGCAGACTACCTACGAGCAGTACTTC. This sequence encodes CSVGQTTYEQYF.

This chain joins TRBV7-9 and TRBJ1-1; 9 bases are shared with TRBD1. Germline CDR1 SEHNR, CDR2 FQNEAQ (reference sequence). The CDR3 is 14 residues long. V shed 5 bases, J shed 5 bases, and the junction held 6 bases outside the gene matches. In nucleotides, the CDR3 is TGTGCCAGCAGCGTCCAGACAGGGGGTACTGAAGCTTTCTTT. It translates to CASSVQTGGTEAFF.

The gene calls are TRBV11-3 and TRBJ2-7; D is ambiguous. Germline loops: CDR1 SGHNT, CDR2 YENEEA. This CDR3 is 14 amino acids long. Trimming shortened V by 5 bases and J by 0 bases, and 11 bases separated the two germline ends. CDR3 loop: CASSPAASSYEQYF. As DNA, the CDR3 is TGTGCCAGCAGCCCGGCTGCTAGCTCCTACGAGCAGTACTTC.

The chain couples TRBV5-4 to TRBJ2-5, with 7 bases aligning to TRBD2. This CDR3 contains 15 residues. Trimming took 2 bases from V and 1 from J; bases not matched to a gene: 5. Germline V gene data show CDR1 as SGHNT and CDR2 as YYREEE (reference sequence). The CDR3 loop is CASSLQLAAQETQYF. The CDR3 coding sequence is TGTGCCAGCAGCTTACAGCTAGCGGCCCAAGAGACCCAGTACTTC.

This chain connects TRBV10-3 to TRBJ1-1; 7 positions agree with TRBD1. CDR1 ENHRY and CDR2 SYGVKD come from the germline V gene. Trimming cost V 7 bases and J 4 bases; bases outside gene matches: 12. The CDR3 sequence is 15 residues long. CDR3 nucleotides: TGTGCCATCAATCCGACGACAGGGACGGGCACTGAAGCTTTCTTT. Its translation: CAINPTTGTGTEAFF.

The CDR3 sequence is CASLITDTQYF. The CDR3 coding sequence is TGTGCCAGCCTTATAACAGATACGCAGTATTTT. This sequence joins TRBV2 and TRBJ2-3; no clear D gene. This CDR3 region has 11 residues. The V gene's germline CDR1 is SNHLY and CDR2 FYNNEI. V was trimmed by 8 bases and J by 3 bases, leaving 6 bases between them.

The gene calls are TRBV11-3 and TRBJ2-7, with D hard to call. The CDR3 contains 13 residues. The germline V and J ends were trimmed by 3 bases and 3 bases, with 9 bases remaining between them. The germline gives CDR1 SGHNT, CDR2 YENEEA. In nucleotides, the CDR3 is TGTGCCAGCAGCTTTTCTAGTTTCTACGAGCAGTACTTC. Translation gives CASSFSSFYEQYF.

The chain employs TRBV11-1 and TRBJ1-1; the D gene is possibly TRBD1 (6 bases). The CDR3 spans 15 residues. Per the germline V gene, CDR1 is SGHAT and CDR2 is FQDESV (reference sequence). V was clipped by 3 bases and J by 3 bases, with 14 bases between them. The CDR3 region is CASSFSRQADTEAFF. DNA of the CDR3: TGTGCCAGCAGCTTCAGCAGACAGGCGGACACTGAAGCTTTCTTT.

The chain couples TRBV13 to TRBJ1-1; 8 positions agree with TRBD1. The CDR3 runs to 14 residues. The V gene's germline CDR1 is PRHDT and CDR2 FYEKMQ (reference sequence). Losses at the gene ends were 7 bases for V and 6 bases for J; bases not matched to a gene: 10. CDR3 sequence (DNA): TGTGCCAGCACCCTCGACAGGGGAATCTCTGAAGCTTTCTTT. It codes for CASTLDRGISEAFF.

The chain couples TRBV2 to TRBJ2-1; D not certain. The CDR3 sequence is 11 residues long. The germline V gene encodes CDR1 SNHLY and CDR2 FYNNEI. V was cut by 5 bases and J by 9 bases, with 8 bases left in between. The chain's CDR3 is CASSPKSEQFF. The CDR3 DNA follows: TGTGCCAGCAGTCCTAAAAGTGAGCAGTTCTTC.

The CDR3 nucleotides read TGTGCCTGGAGTTCGAAAAGGGGTGGCGAGCAGTACTTC. Protein product: CAWSSKRGGEQYF. The J gene is TRBJ2-7, the V gene TRBV30; tentatively, D is TRBD1 (5 bases). This CDR3 has 13 residues. Germline values: CDR1 GTSNPN, CDR2 SVGIG (reference sequence). The ends were cut back, 2 bases at V and 6 bases at J, with 14 bases in the middle.

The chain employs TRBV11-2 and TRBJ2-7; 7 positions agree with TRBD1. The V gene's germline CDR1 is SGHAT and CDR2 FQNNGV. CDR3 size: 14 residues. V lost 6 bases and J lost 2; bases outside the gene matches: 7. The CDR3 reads CASSPGRGPYEQYF. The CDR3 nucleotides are TGTGCCAGCAGTCCAGGTAGGGGGCCCTACGAGCAGTACTTC. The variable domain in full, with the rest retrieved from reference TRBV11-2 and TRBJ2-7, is EAGVAQSPRYKIIEKRQSVAFWCNPISGHATLYWYQQILGQGPKLLIQFQNNGVVDDSQLPKDRFSAERLKGVDSTLKIQPAKLEDSAVYLCASSPGRGPYEQYFGPGTRLTVT.

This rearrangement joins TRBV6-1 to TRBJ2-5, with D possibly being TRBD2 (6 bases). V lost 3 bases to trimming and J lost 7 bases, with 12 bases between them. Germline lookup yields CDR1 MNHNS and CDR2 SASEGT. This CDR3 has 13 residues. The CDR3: CASSEVGGWTQYF. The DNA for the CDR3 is TGTGCCAGCAGTGAGGTGGGAGGTTGGACCCAGTACTTC.

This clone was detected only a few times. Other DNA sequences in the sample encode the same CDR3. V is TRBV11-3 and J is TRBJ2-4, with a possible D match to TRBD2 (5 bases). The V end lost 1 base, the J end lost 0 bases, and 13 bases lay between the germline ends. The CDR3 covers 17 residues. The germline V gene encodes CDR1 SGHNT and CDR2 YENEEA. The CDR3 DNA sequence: TGTGCCAGCAGCTTAGTCGGGGAATCCCTAGCCAAAAACATTCAGTACTTC. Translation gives CASSLVGESLAKNIQYF.

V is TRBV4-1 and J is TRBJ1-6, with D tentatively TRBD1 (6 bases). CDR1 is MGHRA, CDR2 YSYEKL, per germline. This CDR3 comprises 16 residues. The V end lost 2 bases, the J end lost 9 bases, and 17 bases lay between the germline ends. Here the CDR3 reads CASSQPTQGPGSPLHF. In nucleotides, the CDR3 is TGCGCCAGCAGCCAACCAACACAGGGTCCCGGTTCACCCCTCCACTTT.

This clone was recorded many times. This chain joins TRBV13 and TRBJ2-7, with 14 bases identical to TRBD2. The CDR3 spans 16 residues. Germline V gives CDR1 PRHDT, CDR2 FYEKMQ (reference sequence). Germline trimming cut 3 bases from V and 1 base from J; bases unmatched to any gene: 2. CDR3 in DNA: TGTGCCAGCAGCTTGGGACTAGCGGGAGCATCCTACGAGCAGTACTTC. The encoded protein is CASSLGLAGASYEQYF.

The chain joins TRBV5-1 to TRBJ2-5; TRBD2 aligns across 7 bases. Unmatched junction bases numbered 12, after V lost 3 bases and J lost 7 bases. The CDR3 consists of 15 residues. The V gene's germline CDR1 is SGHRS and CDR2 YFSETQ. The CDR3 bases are TGCGCCAGCAGCTCCTCGCGGGAGAGCCAGGCGACCCAGTACTTC. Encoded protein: CASSSSRESQATQYF. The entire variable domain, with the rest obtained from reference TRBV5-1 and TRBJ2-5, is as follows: KAGVTQTPRYLIKTRGQQVTLSCSPISGHRSVSWYQQTPGQGLQFLFEYFSETQRNKGNFPGRFSGRQFSNSRSEMNVSTLELGDSALYLCASSSSRESQATQYFGPGTRLLVL.

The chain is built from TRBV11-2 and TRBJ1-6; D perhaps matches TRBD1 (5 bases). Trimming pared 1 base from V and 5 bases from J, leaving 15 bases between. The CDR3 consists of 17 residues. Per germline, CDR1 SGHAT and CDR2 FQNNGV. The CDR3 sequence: CASSLGRGSGNNSPLHF. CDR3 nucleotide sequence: TGTGCCAGCAGCTTAGGGAGGGGTTCGGGGAATAATTCACCCCTCCACTTT. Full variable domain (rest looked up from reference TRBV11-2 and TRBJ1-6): EAGVAQSPRYKIIEKRQSVAFWCNPISGHATLYWYQQILGQGPKLLIQFQNNGVVDDSQLPKDRFSAERLKGVDSTLKIQPAKLEDSAVYLCASSLGRGSGNNSPLHFGNGTRLTVT.

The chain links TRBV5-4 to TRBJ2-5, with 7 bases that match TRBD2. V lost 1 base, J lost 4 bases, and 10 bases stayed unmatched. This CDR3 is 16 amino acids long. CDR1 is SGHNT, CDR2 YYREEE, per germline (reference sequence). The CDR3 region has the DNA TGTGCCAGCAGCTTGATCCGGGGGGTAAGGGTAGAGACCCAGTACTTC. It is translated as CASSLIRGVRVETQYF.

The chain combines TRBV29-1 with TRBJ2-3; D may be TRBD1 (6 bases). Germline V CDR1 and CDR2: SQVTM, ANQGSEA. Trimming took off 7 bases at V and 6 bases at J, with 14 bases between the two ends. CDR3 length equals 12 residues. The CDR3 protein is CSASGTWDTQYF. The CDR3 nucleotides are TGCAGCGCATCCGGGACATGGGATACGCAGTATTTT.

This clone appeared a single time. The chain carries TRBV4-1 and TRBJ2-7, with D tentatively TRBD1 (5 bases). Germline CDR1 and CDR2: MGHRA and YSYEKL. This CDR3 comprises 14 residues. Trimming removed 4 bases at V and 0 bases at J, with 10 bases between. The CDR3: CASSPSTASYEQYF. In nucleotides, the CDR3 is TGCGCCAGCAGCCCCTCGACAGCCTCCTACGAGCAGTACTTC.

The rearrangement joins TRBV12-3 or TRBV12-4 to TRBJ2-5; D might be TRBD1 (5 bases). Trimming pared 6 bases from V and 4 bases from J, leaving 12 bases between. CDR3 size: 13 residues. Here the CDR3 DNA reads TGTGCCAGCAGCCCAAGGGGTGGAGAGACCCAGTACTTC. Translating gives CASSPRGGETQYF.

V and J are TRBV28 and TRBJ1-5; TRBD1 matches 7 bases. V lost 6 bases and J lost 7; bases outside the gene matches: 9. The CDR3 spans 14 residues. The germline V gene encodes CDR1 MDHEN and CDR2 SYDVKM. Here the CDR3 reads CASRPGQAGQPQHF. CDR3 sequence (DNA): TGTGCCAGCAGACCAGGACAGGCGGGACAGCCCCAGCATTTT.

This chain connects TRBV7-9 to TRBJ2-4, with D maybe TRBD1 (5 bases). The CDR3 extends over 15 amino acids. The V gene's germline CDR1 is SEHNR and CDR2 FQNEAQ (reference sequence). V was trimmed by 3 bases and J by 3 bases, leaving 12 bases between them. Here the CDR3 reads CASSLAGPSKNIQYF. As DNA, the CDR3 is TGTGCCAGCAGCTTGGCAGGGCCGAGCAAAAACATTCAGTACTTC.

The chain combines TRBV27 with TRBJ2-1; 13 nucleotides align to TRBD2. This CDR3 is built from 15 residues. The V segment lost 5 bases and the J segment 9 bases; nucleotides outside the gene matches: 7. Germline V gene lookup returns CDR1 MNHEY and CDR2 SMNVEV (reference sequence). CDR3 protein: CASSRLAGGRGEQFF. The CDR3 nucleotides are TGTGCCAGCAGTAGACTAGCGGGGGGTCGTGGTGAGCAGTTCTTC.

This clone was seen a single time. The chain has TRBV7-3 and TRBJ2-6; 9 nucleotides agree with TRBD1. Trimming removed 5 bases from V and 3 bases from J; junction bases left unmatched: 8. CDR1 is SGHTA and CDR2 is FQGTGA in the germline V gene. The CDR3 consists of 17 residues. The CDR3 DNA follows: TGTGCCAGCAGCCGTCCCGGGACAGGGTTTGGGGCCAACGTCCTGACTTTC. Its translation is CASSRPGTGFGANVLTF. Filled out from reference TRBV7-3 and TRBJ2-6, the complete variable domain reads GAGVSQTPSNKVTEKGKYVELRCDPISGHTALYWYRQSLGQGPEFLIYFQGTGAADDSGLPNDRFFAVRPEGSVSTLKIQRTERGDSAVYLCASSRPGTGFGANVLTFGAGSRLTVL.

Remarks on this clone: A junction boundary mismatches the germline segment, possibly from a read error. In DNA form, the CDR3 reads TGCGCCAGCAGCCAAGAGGGCCTCCTCAATCAGCAGTTCTTC. Translated, it gives CASSQEGLLNQQFF. The chain couples TRBV4-1 to TRBJ2-1; D gene unclear. CDR1 and CDR2 from the germline V gene are MGHRA and YSYEKL. This CDR3 is 14 amino acids long.

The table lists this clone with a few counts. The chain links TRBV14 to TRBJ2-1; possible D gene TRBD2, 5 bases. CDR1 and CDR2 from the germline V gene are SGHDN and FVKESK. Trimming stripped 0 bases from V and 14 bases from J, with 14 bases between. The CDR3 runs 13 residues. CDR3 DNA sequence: TGTGCCAGCAGCCAAGATCGGAGGAGTAAGAAGTTCTTC. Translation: CASSQDRRSKKFF.